A selection of T cell receptor beta chains follows, all from one sample in a study of early T cells in non-severe SARS-CoV-2 infection. TCRdb re-analysed the 5' RACE reads in MiXCR, keeping a single row per CDR3 protein. The sample contains about 97,000 distinct CDR3 sequences, about 10% of which appear only once. Sequencing used whole blood, obtained at baseline. These receptors were obtained from an adult who was a healthcare worker with PCR-confirmed SARS-CoV-2 infection or an uninfected control (not recorded which). Both conserved end residues are part of each CDR3. D genes are given only for firm matches. Only part of the rows carry a size: once, few, many, or a class if the clone is expanded.

>TRBJ2-2|TRBD2|TRBV24-1|many
TGTGCCACCAGTGCTGCTAGCGGGAGTTTGGGCACCGGGGAGCTGTTTTTT
CATSAASGSLGTGELFF
>TRBJ1-1|NA|TRBV29-1|medium-sized
TGCAGCGTTGTTACGGGGGCTCAAGGAGCTTTCTTT
CSVVTGAQGAFF
>TRBJ2-7|TRBD1|TRBV5-1|NA
TGCGCCAGCAGCCCGGGACAGGGGTTCGAGCAGTACTTC
CASSPGQGFEQYF
>TRBJ2-7|TRBD2|TRBV5-4|few
TGTGCCAGCAGCTTGGATCCTAGCGGTTTAAACTACGAGCAGTACTTC
CASSLDPSGLNYEQYF
>TRBJ2-1|NA|TRBV3-1|few
TGTGCCAGCAGCCAATCAGCTATTAACTACAATGAGCAGTTCTTC
CASSQSAINYNEQFF
>TRBJ2-7|NA|TRBV10-1|many
TGCGCCAGCAGTGAGGGCCCCAGCCGCTACGAGCAGTACTTC
CASSEGPSRYEQYF
>TRBJ2-1|NA|TRBV9|many
TGTGCCAGCAGTCGTAACCGGGACCCCCGTGAGCAGTTCTTC
CASSRNRDPREQFF
>TRBJ2-1|TRBD1|TRBV6-5|many
TGTGCCAGCAGAAACCGGGACAGGGGGATCAATGAGCAGTTCTTC
CASRNRDRGINEQFF
>TRBJ2-7|NA|TRBV21-1|NA
TGTGCCAGCACCCAAAGCGGGATCTACGAGCAGTACTTC
CASTQSGIYEQYF
>TRBJ2-7|TRBD1|TRBV10-3|NA
TGTGCCATCAGTTCCGGGACAGGGGGCTACGAGCAGTACTTC
CAISSGTGGYEQYF
>TRBJ2-7|TRBD1|TRBV12-3/TRBV12-4|NA
TGTGCCAGCAGTATGCGGGACAGGGGCTACGAGCAGTACTTC
CASSMRDRGYEQYF
>TRBJ1-2|NA|TRBV3-1|NA
TGTGCCAGCAGCCAAGCAGAGGCTAACTATGGCTACACCTTC
CASSQAEANYGYTF
>TRBJ2-5|TRBD1|TRBV5-6|few
TGTGCCAGCAGCCCGAGGACAGGGGGCCTACAAGAGACCCAGTACTTC
CASSPRTGGLQETQYF
>TRBJ1-5|NA|TRBV2|NA
TGTGCCAGCAGCCTTTTATCCCAGCCCCAGCATTTT
CASSLLSQPQHF
>TRBJ2-3|NA|TRBV6-6|few
TGTGCCAGCAGGGCGGAGAGGAGCACAGATACGCAGTATTTT
CASRAERSTDTQYF
>TRBJ1-2|NA|TRBV11-2|few
TGTGCCAGCAGCTTCGGGGCAGGGGCGGACTATGGCTACACCTTC
CASSFGAGADYGYTF
>TRBJ1-3|TRBD1|TRBV30|once
TGTGCCTGGAGCCTCAGGGGTACCGGGACAGGGGTTTCCTCTGGAAACACCATATATTTT
CAWSLRGTGTGVSSGNTIYF
>TRBJ2-3|TRBD1|TRBV7-2|many
TGTGCCAGCAGCTTAGCCAGGGGGTCGACAGATACGCAGTATTTT
CASSLARGSTDTQYF
>TRBJ1-5|NA|TRBV10-3|NA
TGTGCCATCAGTGAGCGGCTTCAGCCCCAGCATTTT
CAISERLQPQHF
>TRBJ2-3|NA|TRBV5-1|NA
TGCGCCAGCAGCGACCGTACAGGTAGCACAGATACGCAGTATTTT
CASSDRTGSTDTQYF
>TRBJ1-1|NA|TRBV7-2|few
TGTGCCAGCAGCCTACGATCTGTGGGGAGGACTGAAGCTTTCTTT
CASSLRSVGRTEAFF
>TRBJ2-3|NA|TRBV20-1|few
TGCAGTGCTAGAGATAAAGGGGTAGGAGATACGCAGTATTTT
CSARDKGVGDTQYF
>TRBJ2-7|TRBD2|TRBV5-1|few
TGCGCCAGCAGCACCTCGACTAGCGGGGGGTACGAGCAGTACTTC
CASSTSTSGGYEQYF
>TRBJ2-5|NA|TRBV6-1|few
TGTGCCAGCAGTGAACAGCCTTACGAAGCGCAACAAGAGACCCAGTACTTC
CASSEQPYEAQQETQYF
>TRBJ2-3|TRBD2|TRBV29-1|many
TGCGGAGGGCTAGCGGGGGACTCAGATACGCAGTATTTT
CGGLAGDSDTQYF
>TRBJ2-7|TRBD1|TRBV7-8|many
TGTGCCAGCAGCCCGGGACAGGGGGGGGAGCAGTACTTC
CASSPGQGGEQYF
>TRBJ2-7|TRBD2|TRBV6-1|many
TGTGCCAGCAGTATAGTTAGCGGGAGCTCCTACGAGCAGTACTTC
CASSIVSGSSYEQYF
>TRBJ2-7|TRBD2|TRBV25-1|many
TGTGCCAGCAGTGACGCCAAGTCTGGCGGGAGGGCCGGGTACGAGCAGTACTTC
CASSDAKSGGRAGYEQYF
>TRBJ1-2|TRBD1|TRBV18|few
TGTGCCAGCTCTCGGACAGGGAGAAACTATGGCTACACCTTC
CASSRTGRNYGYTF
>TRBJ2-5|NA|TRBV3-1|few
TGTGCCAGCAGCCAAGGCAGGGATGGGACCCAGTACTTC
CASSQGRDGTQYF
>TRBJ2-7|NA|TRBV19|NA
TGTGCCAGTACGGCGGTTGGTGAGCAGTACTTC
CASTAVGEQYF
>TRBJ2-1|NA|TRBV4-3|NA
TGCGCCAGCAGCCAAGATGCAGGGGTCGCTGAGCAGTTCTTC
CASSQDAGVAEQFF
>TRBJ2-3|NA|TRBV28|many
TGTGCCAGCAGCCTCCCGCCGCTCGCCGATACGCAGTATTTT
CASSLPPLADTQYF
>TRBJ1-1|NA|TRBV3-1|few
TGTGCCAGCAGCCAAGGGGCGGCCCCTGAAGCTTTCTTT
CASSQGAAPEAFF
>TRBJ1-2|NA|TRBV20-1|NA
TGCAGTGTACAGGCGACTAACTATGGCTACACCTTC
CSVQATNYGYTF
>TRBJ1-1|NA|TRBV6-5|few
TGTGCCAGCACCGCGACGAACACTGAAGCTTTCTTT
CASTATNTEAFF
>TRBJ1-2|TRBD1|TRBV25-1|many
TGTGCCAGCACCGACAGGGGCTATGGCTACACCTTC
CASTDRGYGYTF
>TRBJ2-1|NA|TRBV20-1|few
TGCAGTGTGGGCCGGACCGACAATGAGCAGTTCTTC
CSVGRTDNEQFF
>TRBJ2-3|NA|TRBV5-1|many
TGCGCCAGCAGCTTGGCGACGGGGGTCCCCACAGATACGCAGTATTTT
CASSLATGVPTDTQYF
>TRBJ2-7|NA|TRBV29-1|NA
TGCAGCGTTGAAGATGAGAGGGACCTGACCTGGGGCGAGCAGTACTTC
CSVEDERDLTWGEQYF
>TRBJ2-1|NA|TRBV6-1|many
TGTGCCAGCAGTGACAGGTACGGGAATGAGCAGTTCTTC
CASSDRYGNEQFF
>TRBJ1-2|TRBD1|TRBV3-1|NA
TGTGCCAGCAGCCATGCATCAACCCGGGACAGGGTAGGCTACACCTTC
CASSHASTRDRVGYTF
>TRBJ2-7|NA|TRBV4-1|NA
TGCGCCAGCAGCCAGATTTGGGCAGGGGCCTACGAGCAGTACTTC
CASSQIWAGAYEQYF
>TRBJ1-4|NA|TRBV29-1|NA
TGCAGCGTTGTTGGGGGAACAACTAATGAAAAACTGTTTTTT
CSVVGGTTNEKLFF
>TRBJ1-6|NA|TRBV10-3|many
TGTGCCATCAAAGAAGGGCCCTATAATTCACCCCTCCACTTT
CAIKEGPYNSPLHF
>TRBJ2-2|TRBD2|TRBV24-1|many
TGTGCCACCAGTGATCTAGCGGGAGGAAACACCGGGGAGCTGTTTTTT
CATSDLAGGNTGELFF
>TRBJ1-5|TRBD1|TRBV19|few
TGTGCCAGTAGCCGACAGGGAGAAAATCAGCCCCAGCATTTT
CASSRQGENQPQHF
>TRBJ2-7|NA|TRBV4-2|NA
TGTGCCAGCAGCCGGACGGGGCCCAGCTCCTACGAGCAGTACTTC
CASSRTGPSSYEQYF
>TRBJ2-1|NA|TRBV14|few
TGTGCCAGCAGCCAATTGGGAACCTACAATGAGCAGTTCTTC
CASSQLGTYNEQFF